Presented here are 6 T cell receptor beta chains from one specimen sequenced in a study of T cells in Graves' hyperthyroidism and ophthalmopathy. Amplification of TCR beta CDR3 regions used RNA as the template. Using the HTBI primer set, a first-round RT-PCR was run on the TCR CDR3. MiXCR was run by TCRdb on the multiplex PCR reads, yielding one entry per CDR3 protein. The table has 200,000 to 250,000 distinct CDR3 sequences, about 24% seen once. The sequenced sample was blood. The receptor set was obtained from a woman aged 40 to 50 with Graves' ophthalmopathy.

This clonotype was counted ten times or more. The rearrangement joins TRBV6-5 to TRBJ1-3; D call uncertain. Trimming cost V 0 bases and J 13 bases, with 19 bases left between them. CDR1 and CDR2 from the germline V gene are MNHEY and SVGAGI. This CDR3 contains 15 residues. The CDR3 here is CASSYSTSNPIGIYF. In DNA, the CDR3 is TGTGCCAGCAGTTACTCGACCAGTAATCCCATCGGTATATATTTT.

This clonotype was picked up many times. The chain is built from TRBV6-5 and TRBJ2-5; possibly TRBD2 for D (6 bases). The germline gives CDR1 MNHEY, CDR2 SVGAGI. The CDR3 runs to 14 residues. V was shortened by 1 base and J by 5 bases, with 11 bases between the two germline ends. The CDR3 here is CASSYFGGGETQYF. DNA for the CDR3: TGTGCCAGCAGTTACTTCGGAGGAGGGGAGACCCAGTACTTC.

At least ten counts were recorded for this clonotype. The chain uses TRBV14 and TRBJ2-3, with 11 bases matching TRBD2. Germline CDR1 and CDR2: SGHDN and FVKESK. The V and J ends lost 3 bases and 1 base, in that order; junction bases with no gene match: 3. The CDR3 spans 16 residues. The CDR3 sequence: CASSQRGLAGTDTQYF. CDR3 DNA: TGTGCCAGCAGCCAGAGGGGACTAGCGGGCACAGATACGCAGTATTTT.

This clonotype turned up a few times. The DNA for the CDR3 is TGTGCCAGCAGTTACTGGCAGGGAGGCTATGGCTACACCTTC. Translating it yields CASSYWQGGYGYTF. The V call is TRBV6-2 or TRBV6-3, the J call TRBJ1-2; the D gene is possibly TRBD1 (5 bases). The CDR3 length is 14 residues. Germline CDR1 is MNHEY and CDR2 is SVGEGT. Deletions cut 1 base from V and 4 bases from J, with 10 bases between.

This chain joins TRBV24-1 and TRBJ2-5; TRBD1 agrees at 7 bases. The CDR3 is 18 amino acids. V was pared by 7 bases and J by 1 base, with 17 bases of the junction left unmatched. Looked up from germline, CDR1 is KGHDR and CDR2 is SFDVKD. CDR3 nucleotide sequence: TGTGCCACCAGCGATGACAGGGCAAATAATCCCTTCCAAGAGACCCAGTACTTC. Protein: CATSDDRANNPFQETQYF.

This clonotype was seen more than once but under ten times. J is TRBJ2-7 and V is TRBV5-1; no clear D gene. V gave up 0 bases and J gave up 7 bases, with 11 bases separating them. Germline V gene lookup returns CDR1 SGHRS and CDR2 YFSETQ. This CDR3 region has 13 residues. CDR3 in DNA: TGCGCCAGCAGCTTGGGTAGGTCGCCGGAGCAGTACTTC. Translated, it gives CASSLGRSPEQYF.